This record covers a single T cell receptor (beta chain). This receptor's antigen is unknown. The record has no base qualities; no much larger clone is one base away. The sample is drawn from a study of T cells after yellow fever vaccination (dated by TCRdb to about 2019). At the level of the whole study: Libraries from fractions with low cell numbers were prepared with the SMART-Seq v4 Ultra Low Input RNA kit. To follow T-cell clones before and after both primary and booster YFV17D yellow fever vaccination, bulk TCR alpha and beta repertoires underwent longitudinal sequencing. Two healthy male donors, one aged 18 to 30 and one aged 30 to 40 years, made up the cohort. Blood was drawn at multiple timepoints before and after primary and secondary immunization, with bulk PBMC replicates and cell subsets isolated. Study-wide conclusions, independent of this receptor: Computational filtering was needed because FACS-sorted repertoires could contain abundant contaminating clonotypes from the bulk population. Because the study included only a couple of donors, the extent to which the findings can be generalized is limited. Most clones expanded after primary vaccination (around 96% of CD4 and approximately 86% of CD8) were re-detected after the booster, suggesting that broad memory maintenance occurred. The secondary T-cell response was weaker than the primary response but faster, peaking on day 5 instead of day 15. A small share of clonotypes was detected in both CD4 and CD8 compartments, with the overlap likely arising from convergent recombination.

The treatment or condition label of this sample denotes: live attenuated yellow fever vaccine strain. At every blood-draw timepoint, two biological replicates of bulk PBMCs were collected. PBMCs were isolated from peripheral blood using a standard Ficoll-Paque protocol. RNA was extracted with TriZol from bulk PBMCs, CD4 and CD8 fractions, and dextramer-positive and dextramer-negative fractions. TCR cDNA was synthesized by 5'RACE template switching, which introduced a universal primer site and unique molecular identifiers. Priming of cDNA synthesis was performed from both the TCR alpha and TCR beta constant segments. Library amplification involved two PCR steps, and the second step added sample barcodes and sequencing adapters. Libraries were sequenced on Illumina HiSeq 2500 (2x100 bp) or NovaSeq (2x150 bp). The published analysis was carried out like this. MIGEC handled demultiplexing of reads and collapsing into UMI consensus sequences, while MiXCR performed V(D)J alignment. Vaccine-responding clonotypes were identified with edgeR using replicate PBMC samples, with FDR below 0.01 and a log2 fold change above 5 up to day 15 being required. CD4 or CD8 identity was assigned to each bulk clonotype according to whether the clonotype was present at higher abundance in the sequenced CD4 repertoire or the sequenced CD8 repertoire. The public reads were quality trimmed at Q25 with fastp and then assembled into clones with MiXCR by TCRdb, keeping productive beta chains. Identical CDR3 protein sequences are pooled into one entry, listed with their most common genes and DNA. The V and J calls and clone size come from TCRdb's table, not from the authors' own analysis. This sample is represented by about 500,000 distinct CDR3 sequences; roughly 17% of them were singletons. The ten largest clones represent around a sixth of the sample.

CDR1 and CDR2, per the germline V gene, are LGHNA and YNFKEQ. Ends trimmed: V by 4 bases, J by 3 bases; bases unmatched to a gene: 4. Counted from cysteine to phenylalanine, this CDR3 has 14 amino acids. The sequence is cut down to CDR3 DNA, 42 bases in frame from base 1. The sequence joins TRBV4-2 to TRBJ1-1; TRBD1 agrees with 8 junctional bases. The source was PBMCs, collected 5 days after the first yellow fever vaccination. This clonotype was obtained from a man aged 18 to 29 who received the YFV17D yellow fever vaccine. The CDR3 protein is CASSRMGQDTEAFF. In nucleotide form, the sequence is TGTGCCAGCAGCCGGATGGGACAGGACACTGAAGCTTTCTTT.